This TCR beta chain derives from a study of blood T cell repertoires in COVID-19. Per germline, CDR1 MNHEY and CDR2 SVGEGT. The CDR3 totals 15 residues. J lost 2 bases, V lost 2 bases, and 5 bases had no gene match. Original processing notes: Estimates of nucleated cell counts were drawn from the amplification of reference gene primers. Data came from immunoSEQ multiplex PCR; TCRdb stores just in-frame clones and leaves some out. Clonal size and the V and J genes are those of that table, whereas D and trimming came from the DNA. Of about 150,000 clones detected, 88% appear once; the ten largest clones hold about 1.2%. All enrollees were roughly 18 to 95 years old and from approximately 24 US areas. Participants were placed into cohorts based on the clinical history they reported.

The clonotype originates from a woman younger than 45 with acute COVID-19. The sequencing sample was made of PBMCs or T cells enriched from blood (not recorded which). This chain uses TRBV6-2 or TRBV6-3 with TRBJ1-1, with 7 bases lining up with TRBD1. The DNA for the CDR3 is TGTGCCAGCAGTTACATGGGACAGCAAAACACTGAAGCTTTCTTT. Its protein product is CASSYMGQQNTEAFF.